These 17 T cell receptor beta chains originate from one sample sequenced in a study of immune heterogeneity within non-small cell lung tumors. Genomic DNA from bulk tumor acted as the template, and roughly 0.55 ug was loaded per sample. While surgery was under way, several biopsies spaced far apart were taken per primary tumor. Patients underwent curative surgery for non-small cell lung cancer (untreated and newly diagnosed). A multiplex PCR containing 32 V primers and 13 J primers was used to amplify TCR beta CDR3. TCRdb reprocessed the multiplex PCR reads with MiXCR, giving one entry per CDR3 protein. The data contain around 6,000 distinct CDR3 sequences, around 20% of them singletons. Input material: lung tumor tissue. The receptors come from a female donor with non-small cell lung cancer.

The CDR3 nucleotides are TGTGCCAGCAGCTTAGATTTCTCCGGGACAGACTCCATCACCTTC. Translating it yields CASSLDFSGTDSITF. This chain joins TRBV7-2 and TRBJ1-2, with TRBD1 identical over 7 bases. After removal of 1 base from V and 13 bases from J, the junction contained 15 bases not matched to a gene. Germline CDR1 SGHTA, CDR2 FQGNSA. The CDR3 totals 15 residues.

In its sample, this clonotype ranks as medium-sized. This CDR3 is CSGEAPEAFF. Here the CDR3 DNA reads TGCAGTGGGGAGGCCCCTGAAGCTTTCTTT. This chain links TRBV20-1 with TRBJ1-1; D unresolved. Trimming removed 7 bases from V and 6 bases from J, with 9 bases in between. This CDR3 spans 10 amino acids. The germline V gene encodes CDR1 DFQATT and CDR2 SNEGSKA (reference sequence).

On this clonotype: A much larger clone lies one base from this, so it may be a read error. This sequence joins TRBV12-3 or TRBV12-4 and TRBJ1-3, with no clear D. The length of the CDR3 is 15 residues. V lost 1 base and J lost 4, with 11 bases in between. The DNA of the CDR3 is TGTGCCAGCAGTTTAGGGTCGGCTGTCGGAAACACCATATATTTT. Encoded protein: CASSLGSAVGNTIYF.

On this clonotype: A much larger clone lies one base from this, so it may be a read error. The chain has TRBV29-1 and TRBJ2-1; 11 bases agree with TRBD1. The CDR3 covers 14 residues. Germline V gives CDR1 SQVTM, CDR2 ANQGSEA. For the CDR3, the DNA is TGCAGCGTTGCTGGGACAGGGGGTAACAATGGGCAGTTCTTC. Its protein product is CSVAGTGGNNGQFF.

This clonotype ranks as medium-sized. The V call is TRBV6-1, the J call TRBJ2-5; D ambiguous. Germline CDR1 MNHNS, CDR2 SASEGT. Trimming stripped 8 bases from V and 4 bases from J, with 14 bases between. The CDR3 has 13 residues. The CDR3 sequence: CASVFPGGETQYF. The CDR3 DNA reads as TGTGCCAGCGTATTCCCGGGTGGAGAGACCCAGTACTTC.

In its sample, this clonotype ranks as medium-sized. The chain is built from TRBV6-1 and TRBJ1-6; weak D call: TRBD1 (6 bases). This CDR3 spans 16 amino acids. Trimming took 6 bases from V and 6 from J, leaving 18 bases between them. Germline lookup yields CDR1 MNHNS and CDR2 SASEGT. CDR3 loop: CASRPGAPRSNSPLHF. CDR3 sequence (DNA): TGTGCCAGCAGACCGGGGGCTCCCAGGAGTAATTCACCCCTCCACTTT.

V usage is TRBV6-5 and J usage is TRBJ2-7; 8 positions agree with TRBD1. The germline gives CDR1 MNHEY, CDR2 SVGAGI. The CDR3 runs 17 residues. V trimming: 0 bases; J trimming: 0 bases; junction bases outside the gene matches: 7. Here the CDR3 DNA reads TGTGCCAGCAGTTACTCGATACGACAGGGGCCCTCCTACGAGCAGTACTTC. Its protein is CASSYSIRQGPSYEQYF.

As for this clonotype: A much larger clonotype is one base distant, so this may be a read error. The CDR3 DNA follows: TGTGTCAGCAGCGGACTAGCGGGAGGGGCTTTCTCCTACGAGCAGTACTTC. Protein sequence: CVSSGLAGGAFSYEQYF. V usage is TRBV6-1 and J usage is TRBJ2-7, with TRBD2 matching over 15 bases. The CDR3 consists of 17 residues. Germline loops: CDR1 MNHNS, CDR2 SASEGT.

The J gene is TRBJ2-3, the V gene TRBV27, with 7 bases aligning to TRBD2. Germline trimming cut 8 bases from V and 2 bases from J; bases unmatched to any gene: 13. Germline CDR1 reads MNHEY; CDR2 reads SMNVEV (reference sequence). This CDR3 has 16 residues. CDR3: CASRWDYTKLTDTQYF. The DNA of the CDR3 is TGTGCCAGCCGTTGGGACTATACCAAACTCACAGATACGCAGTATTTT.

This clonotype is classed as medium-sized. This chain connects TRBV27 to TRBJ1-6, with D perhaps matching TRBD1 (5 bases). The CDR3 has 15 amino acids. Germline V gene data show CDR1 as MNHEY and CDR2 as SMNVEV (reference sequence). V lost 3 bases, J lost 6 bases, and 12 bases lay in between. CDR3 coding DNA: TGTGCCAGCAGTTTCAGGGCAGACATTAATTCACCCCTCCACTTT. The encoded protein is CASSFRADINSPLHF.

This clonotype appeared a few times. The chain recombines TRBV10-2 with TRBJ1-5, with TRBD1 as a possible D gene (6 bases). Germline CDR1 is WSHSY and CDR2 is SAAADI. V was clipped by 0 bases and J by 6 bases, with 9 bases between them. The CDR3 is 14 residues long. CDR3 protein: CASSESGTSQPQHF. DNA of the CDR3: TGCGCCAGCAGTGAGTCAGGGACAAGTCAGCCCCAGCATTTT.

By its share, this clonotype is medium-sized (0.01 to 0.1%). The chain uses TRBV6-1 and TRBJ2-7; 8 bases map to TRBD1. Germline-derived CDR1 and CDR2 are MNHNS and SASEGT. This CDR3 comprises 16 residues. V dropped 0 bases and J dropped 3; count of bases not matched to a gene: 7. The DNA of the CDR3 is TGTGCCAGCAGTGAAGCTCAGGGGGCGCATCTCTACGAGCAGTACTTC. It specifies CASSEAQGAHLYEQYF.

This clonotype is medium-sized (0.01 to 0.1%) by share. V and J are TRBV6-2 or TRBV6-3 and TRBJ2-4, with 9 bases that match TRBD2. The V gene's germline CDR1 is MNHEY and CDR2 SVGEGT. The CDR3 contains 19 residues. The ends lost 0 bases at V and 0 bases at J; junction bases unmatched: 9. As DNA, the CDR3 is TGTGCCAGCAGTTACTCGATAGCGGGAGTGGTACTAGCCAAAAACATTCAGTACTTC. This translates into CASSYSIAGVVLAKNIQYF.

By frequency in the sample, this clonotype is medium-sized. V usage is TRBV6-1 and J usage is TRBJ2-7; no definite D call. The CDR3 is 14 residues long. Trimming cost V 6 bases and J 0 bases, with 12 bases left between them. CDR1 MNHNS and CDR2 SASEGT come from the germline V gene. In nucleotides, the CDR3 is TGTGCCAGCAGATCGTCCCCCAGCTCCTACGAGCAGTACTTC. Translating it yields CASRSSPSSYEQYF.

This clonotype appeared a few times. V gene TRBV9 combines with J gene TRBJ2-2; TRBD1 matches at 7 bases. V lost 5 bases to trimming and J lost 7 bases; unmatched junction nucleotides: 8. The CDR3 loop spans 14 amino acids. Per the germline V gene, CDR1 is SGDLS and CDR2 is YYNGEE. CDR3 DNA sequence: TGTGCCAGCAGGGGGGCAGGGGGAGTCGGGGAGCTGTTTTTT. It specifies CASRGAGGVGELFF.

This clonotype is medium-sized in the sample. The chain couples TRBV6-1 to TRBJ2-7; perhaps TRBD2 as D (6 bases). This CDR3 is built from 14 residues. V lost 3 bases, J lost 6 bases, and 15 bases lay in between. CDR1 MNHNS and CDR2 SASEGT come from the germline V gene. The CDR3 DNA reads TGTGCCAGCAGTGACAGCGCGGGACGGTCCGAGCAGTACTTC. This gives the protein CASSDSAGRSEQYF.

This clonotype is medium-sized within its sample. In nucleotides, the CDR3 is TGTGCCAGCAGCTTAGTGGGTAGCTCCTACGAGCAGTACTTC. Encoded protein: CASSLVGSSYEQYF. V gene TRBV7-2 combines with J gene TRBJ2-7, with no clear D. Trimming left V 1 base short and J 0 bases short, with 7 bases between. The germline V gene encodes CDR1 SGHTA and CDR2 FQGNSA. This CDR3 spans 14 amino acids.